These 32 T cell receptor beta chains share one sample of origin, sequenced in a study of cytomegalovirus exposure and HLA in healthy donors. Primers: 60 Vbeta forward and 13 Jbeta reverse. Here immunoSEQ multiplex PCR was the method, and the copy in TCRdb shows in-frame clones only, minus some. The sample records 30,000 to 40,000 clones, 75% to 85% being singletons. Sequencing was carried out using PBMCs. The receptors originated from a male donor in good health and CMV-seronegative.

The chain links TRBV30 to TRBJ2-5; D is possibly TRBD1 (6 bases). This CDR3 contains 12 residues. Germline CDR1 is GTSNPN and CDR2 is SVGIG (reference sequence). Trimming pared 1 base from V and 5 bases from J, leaving 8 bases between. The CDR3 DNA is TGTGCCTGGAGTGGGACAGTGGAGACCCAGTACTTC. Translated: CAWSGTVETQYF. Using reference TRBV30 and TRBJ2-5 for the parts outside the CDR3, the full variable domain is SQTIHQWPATLVQPVGSPLSLECTVEGTSNPNLYWYRQAAGRGLQLLFYSVGIGQISSEVPQNLSASRPQDRQFILSSKKLLLSDSGFYLCAWSGTVETQYFGPGTRLLVL.

The chain is built from TRBV29-1 and TRBJ2-1, with D possibly being TRBD1 (6 bases). Germline CDR1 reads SQVTM; CDR2 reads ANQGSEA. The CDR3 spans 13 residues. V shed 4 bases and J shed 10 bases, with 17 bases lying between them. The CDR3 region has the DNA TGCAGCGTTGGGGGGCCCCGGACTGAAGAGCAGTTCTTC. Protein: CSVGGPRTEEQFF.

The chain is built from TRBV7-9 and TRBJ1-1; TRBD1 is a possible D gene (6 bases). Trimming took off 5 bases at V and 1 base at J, with 11 bases between the two ends. From germline, CDR1 is SEHNR and CDR2 FQNEAQ (reference sequence). This CDR3 has 14 residues. The CDR3 spells CASSEGQSNTEAFF. The DNA of the CDR3 is TGTGCCAGCAGCGAGGGACAATCGAACACTGAAGCTTTCTTT.

This clone occurred a few times. The chain carries TRBV30 and TRBJ2-6, with unresolved D. Trimming left V 6 bases short and J 0 bases short, with 6 bases between. Germline V gene data show CDR1 as GTSNPN and CDR2 as SVGIG (reference sequence). The CDR3 is made up of 13 amino acids. The CDR3 DNA reads TGTGCCTGCCCCCGCTCTGGGGCCAACGTCCTGACTTTC. It is translated as CACPRSGANVLTF.

In its sample, this clone was seen once. The chain couples TRBV5-6 to TRBJ2-7; no firm D call. Germline V gene data show CDR1 as SGHDT and CDR2 as YYEEEE. V dropped 1 base and J dropped 1 base, with 6 bases sitting between them. CDR3 size: 13 residues. The CDR3 loop is CASSLTRSYEQYF. The CDR3 nucleotides read TGTGCCAGCAGCTTGACCAGGTCCTACGAGCAGTACTTC.

This clone was recorded only once. This chain joins TRBV27 and TRBJ1-2; 7 bases map to TRBD1. The CDR3 sequence is 15 residues long. CDR1 and CDR2 from the germline V gene are MNHEY and SMNVEV (reference sequence). V shed 6 bases, J shed 3 bases, and the junction held 10 bases outside the gene matches. As DNA, the CDR3 is TGTGCCAGCAGAAATTTTGGGGGGACAGACTATGGCTACACCTTC. This sequence encodes CASRNFGGTDYGYTF.

This chain links TRBV2 with TRBJ1-1, with D perhaps matching TRBD1 (5 bases). CDR3 length: 17 residues. CDR1 is SNHLY and CDR2 is FYNNEI in the germline V gene. V lost 2 bases and J 6 bases, leaving 22 bases between the germline ends. Written as DNA, the CDR3 is TGTGCCAGCAGTGAACCCGGGGGTAATTCGGCAGGAGCTGAAGCTTTCTTT. The encoded protein is CASSEPGGNSAGAEAFF.

The V call is TRBV7-2, the J call TRBJ2-5, with 7 bases identical to TRBD2. Germline assignment: CDR1 SGHTA and CDR2 FQGNSA. The CDR3 sequence is 15 residues long. V shed 0 bases and J 0 bases; nucleotides not matched to a gene: 1. In nucleotides, the CDR3 is TGTGCCAGCAGCTTAGCGGGGGGGTACCAAGAGACCCAGTACTTC. Residues: CASSLAGGYQETQYF. The entire variable domain, with the rest obtained from reference TRBV7-2 and TRBJ2-5, is as follows: GAGVSQSPSNKVTEKGKDVELRCDPISGHTALYWYRQSLGQGLEFLIYFQGNSAPDKSGLPSDRFSAERTGGSVSTLTIQRTQQEDSAVYLCASSLAGGYQETQYFGPGTRLLVL.

This clone has more than one count but fewer than ten. The CDR3, as DNA: TGCGCCAGCAGCGAGGGGGCCCGGAGCTCCTACAATGAGCAGTTCTTC. As protein: CASSEGARSSYNEQFF. This chain joins TRBV5-1 and TRBJ2-1; 7 bases fit TRBD1. This CDR3 is built from 16 residues. The ends lost 4 bases at V and 0 bases at J; junction bases unmatched: 7. Germline values: CDR1 SGHRS, CDR2 YFSETQ.

The chain employs TRBV6-1 and TRBJ2-7, with D maybe TRBD2 (7 bases). Trimming left V 8 bases short and J 2 bases short, with 16 bases between. This CDR3 is built from 14 residues. CDR1 and CDR2 from the germline V gene are MNHNS and SASEGT. The CDR3 DNA reads TGTGCCAGCGGTTCGCGGGGGCCCCCCTACGAGCAGTACTTC. Translation: CASGSRGPPYEQYF.

In this sample, this clone turned up a few times. The gene calls are TRBV5-1 and TRBJ1-2; D may be TRBD1 (6 bases). Looked up from germline, CDR1 is SGHRS and CDR2 is YFSETQ. V lost 4 bases, J lost 4 bases, and 8 bases lay in between. The CDR3 totals 12 residues. The CDR3 is CASSEDSYGYTF. CDR3 sequence (DNA): TGCGCCAGCAGCGAGGACAGCTATGGCTACACCTTC. Drawing the rest from reference TRBV5-1 and TRBJ1-2, the complete variable domain is KAGVTQTPRYLIKTRGQQVTLSCSPISGHRSVSWYQQTPGQGLQFLFEYFSETQRNKGNFPGRFSGRQFSNSRSEMNVSTLELGDSALYLCASSEDSYGYTFGSGTRLTVV.

V usage is TRBV5-1 and J usage is TRBJ1-1; D remains unclear. The ends were cut back, 0 bases at V and 2 bases at J, with 8 bases in the middle. Germline values: CDR1 SGHRS, CDR2 YFSETQ. This CDR3 region has 14 residues. CDR3 sequence: CASSLGFGNTEAFF. The CDR3 bases are TGCGCCAGCAGCTTGGGGTTCGGTAACACTGAAGCTTTCTTT. The complete variable domain, with remaining parts taken from reference TRBV5-1 and TRBJ1-1, reads KAGVTQTPRYLIKTRGQQVTLSCSPISGHRSVSWYQQTPGQGLQFLFEYFSETQRNKGNFPGRFSGRQFSNSRSEMNVSTLELGDSALYLCASSLGFGNTEAFFGQGTRLTVV.

The rearrangement links TRBV7-6 to TRBJ2-2; 9 bases map to TRBD2. Trimming at V came to 0 bases and at J to 7 bases, leaving 9 bases not matched to a gene. The CDR3 is 17 amino acids. Germline V gives CDR1 SGHVS, CDR2 FNYEAQ. The CDR3 bases are TGTGCCAGCAGCTTAGCGTATGGCGGGGGGGTCAACGGGGAGCTGTTTTTT. It specifies CASSLAYGGGVNGELFF.

The chain uses TRBV6-5 and TRBJ2-1; TRBD1 is a possible D gene (6 bases). Germline V lookup: CDR1 MNHEY, CDR2 SVGAGI. The CDR3 is made up of 16 amino acids. V gave up 2 bases and J gave up 0 bases, with 11 bases separating them. CDR3 DNA sequence: TGTGCCAGCAGTTACGGGGGCGCTAGCTCCTACAATGAGCAGTTCTTC. This sequence encodes CASSYGGASSYNEQFF.

The CDR3: CASSFGGINQPQHF. The CDR3 DNA sequence: TGTGCCAGCAGCTTCGGGGGGATCAATCAGCCCCAGCATTTT. V usage is TRBV13 and J usage is TRBJ1-5, with D possibly matching TRBD1 (5 bases). Germline V gives CDR1 PRHDT, CDR2 FYEKMQ (reference sequence). The CDR3 spans 14 residues. The V gene lost 3 bases and the J gene lost 3 bases, with 9 bases spanning the gap.

V gene TRBV28 combines with J gene TRBJ2-5; possible D gene TRBD1, 5 bases. CDR3 size: 15 residues. CDR1 and CDR2 (germline): MDHEN, SYDVKM. The V and J ends lost 4 bases and 5 bases respectively, with 17 bases between them. The CDR3 DNA reads TGTGCCAGCAGTTCTCCAGGCAGGGATTCGGAGACCCAGTACTTC. This gives the protein CASSSPGRDSETQYF.

This chain connects TRBV4-1 to TRBJ1-2; D unresolved. With 0 bases removed from V and 6 bases from J, the gap between germline ends came to 11 bases. CDR1 is MGHRA, CDR2 YSYEKL, per germline. This CDR3 region has 14 residues. DNA for the CDR3: TGCGCCAGCAGCCAAGAGGTTCGGGGAGATGGCTACACCTTC. Translated: CASSQEVRGDGYTF.

The chain combines TRBV5-6 with TRBJ1-4, with TRBD1 as a possible D gene (5 bases). V was cut by 3 bases and J by 7 bases, with 13 bases left in between. The CDR3 has 14 residues. The germline V gene has CDR1 SGHDT and CDR2 YYEEEE. CDR3 sequence (DNA): TGTGCCAGCAGCTCTCCCGGGGGTCCTGAAAAACTGTTTTTT. It translates to CASSSPGGPEKLFF.

This clone was recorded a few times. J is TRBJ2-3 and V is TRBV27; weak D call: TRBD2 (6 bases). Germline CDR1 MNHEY, CDR2 SMNVEV (reference sequence). With 3 bases removed from V and 3 bases from J, the gap between germline ends came to 13 bases. The CDR3 loop spans 15 amino acids. The CDR3 sequence is CASSLEGWNTDTQYF. CDR3 sequence (DNA): TGTGCCAGCAGTTTGGAGGGTTGGAATACAGATACGCAGTATTTT.

The J gene is TRBJ2-1, the V gene TRBV28, with D unresolved. Looked up from germline, CDR1 is MDHEN and CDR2 is SYDVKM. The ends were cut back, 2 bases at V and 4 bases at J, with 3 bases in the middle. CDR3 length: 12 residues. CDR3 DNA sequence: TGTGCCAGCAGTTTACCTTACAATGAGCAGTTCTTC. This codes for CASSLPYNEQFF. Drawing the rest from reference TRBV28 and TRBJ2-1, the complete variable domain is DVKVTQSSRYLVKRTGEKVFLECVQDMDHENMFWYRQDPGLGLRLIYFSYDVKMKEKGDIPEGYSVSREKKERFSLILESASTNQTSMYLCASSLPYNEQFFGPGTRLTVL.

The V and J genes are TRBV2 and TRBJ1-5; the D is unclear. The germline V gene has CDR1 SNHLY and CDR2 FYNNEI. V was cut by 6 bases and J by 4 bases, with 7 bases left in between. The CDR3 is 12 amino acids. The DNA of the CDR3 is TGTGCCAGCAGCGACTCGAATCAGCCCCAGCATTTT. It is translated as CASSDSNQPQHF.

The chain has TRBV27 and TRBJ1-1; 9 bases align to TRBD1. Looked up from germline, CDR1 is MNHEY and CDR2 is SMNVEV (reference sequence). Losses at the gene ends were 10 bases for V and 4 bases for J; bases not matched to a gene: 10. This CDR3 comprises 14 residues. The CDR3 bases are TGTGCCACCGCCCGAGGACAGGGGAGCACTGAAGCTTTCTTT. Translation: CATARGQGSTEAFF.

This chain uses TRBV6-4 with TRBJ2-3; no clear D. This CDR3 comprises 15 residues. Germline V gives CDR1 MRHNA, CDR2 SNTAGT. The V gene lost 0 bases and the J gene lost 2 bases, with 9 bases spanning the gap. Here the CDR3 reads CASSDSKATTDTQYF. DNA of the CDR3: TGTGCCAGCAGTGACTCGAAAGCGACCACAGATACGCAGTATTTT.

V and J are TRBV4-3 and TRBJ2-7; tentative D call: TRBD2 (7 bases). V lost 0 bases and J lost 3, with 12 bases in between. This CDR3 has 15 amino acids. Germline V CDR1 and CDR2: LGHNA, YSLEER. CDR3 coding DNA: TGCGCCAGCAGCCAAGATCGAAGGGGGGGCTACGAGCAGTACTTC. Residues: CASSQDRRGGYEQYF.

The V and J genes are TRBV10-3 and TRBJ2-1; D might be TRBD2 (6 bases). Looked up from germline, CDR1 is ENHRY and CDR2 is SYGVKD. CDR3 length equals 15 residues. Deletions cut 6 bases from V and 2 bases from J, with 14 bases between. For the CDR3, the DNA is TGTGCCATCAGGGGAAATAGCGGAACCTACAATGAGCAGTTCTTC. Its protein is CAIRGNSGTYNEQFF.

This clone showed up just once. The genes are TRBV7-2 and TRBJ2-5; possibly TRBD1 for D (5 bases). Trimming cost V 1 base and J 5 bases, with 17 bases left between them. This CDR3 region has 16 residues. Germline CDR1 SGHTA, CDR2 FQGNSA. The DNA of the CDR3 is TGTGCCAGCAGCTTAGGAAGGTGGGGTCACAGGGAGACCCAGTACTTC. This translates into CASSLGRWGHRETQYF.

As concerns this clone: One end of the junction fails to match germline, which may point to a read error. This chain links TRBV7-7 with TRBJ2-5; 9 nucleotides line up with TRBD2. Germline V lookup: CDR1 SSHAT, CDR2 FNYEAQ (reference sequence). CDR3 length: 16 amino acids. CDR3 in amino acids: CASSRGGAGGQETQYF. In DNA form, the CDR3 reads TGTGCTAGCAGCCGAGGGGGGGCGGGAGGGCAAGAGACCCAGTACTTC.

The rearrangement uses TRBV27 and TRBJ1-1; TRBD1 is a possible D gene (6 bases). V dropped 0 bases and J dropped 1 base, with 9 bases sitting between them. Germline loops: CDR1 MNHEY, CDR2 SMNVEV (reference sequence). This CDR3 contains 15 residues. The DNA of the CDR3 is TGTGCCAGCAGTTTATCGATGGGGGCGAACACTGAAGCTTTCTTT. Protein: CASSLSMGANTEAFF.

Worth noting for this clone: An end of the junction does not agree with germline; a read error may underlie this. V and J are TRBV7-9 and TRBJ1-5; 9 bases agree with TRBD1. Germline CDR1 SEHNR, CDR2 FQNEAQ (reference sequence). CDR3 length: 16 amino acids. CDR3 amino acids: CASSQQTGGSHQPQHF. The CDR3 DNA reads TGTGCCAGCAGCCAACAGACAGGGGGTAGCCATCAGCCCCAGCATTTT.

The chain is built from TRBV25-1 and TRBJ2-3, with D possibly matching TRBD2 (6 bases). This CDR3 comprises 16 residues. V was shortened by 1 base and J by 2 bases, with 13 bases between the two germline ends. Germline values: CDR1 MGHDK, CDR2 SYGVNS. The chain's CDR3 is CASSEFSGGSTDTQYF. DNA of the CDR3: TGTGCCAGCAGTGAATTTAGCGGCGGGTCCACAGATACGCAGTATTTT. Full variable domain (rest looked up from reference TRBV25-1 and TRBJ2-3): EADIYQTPRYLVIGTGKKITLECSQTMGHDKMYWYQQDPGMELHLIHYSYGVNSTEKGDLSSESTVSRIRTEHFPLTLESARPSHTSQYLCASSEFSGGSTDTQYFGPGTRLTVL.

J is TRBJ1-2 and V is TRBV19; 7 nucleotides line up with TRBD1. J lost 3 bases, V lost 9 bases, and 7 bases had no gene match. The germline V gene has CDR1 LNHDA and CDR2 SQIVND (reference sequence). The CDR3 length is 13 residues. In nucleotides, the CDR3 is TGTGCCAGCAGCAGACAGGGTGACTATGGCTACACCTTC. Translated, it gives CASSRQGDYGYTF.

V and J are TRBV2 and TRBJ1-5; TRBD1 matches 7 bases. CDR3 length equals 14 residues. Trimming took 8 bases from V and 9 from J; bases not matched to a gene: 13. Germline V gene data show CDR1 as SNHLY and CDR2 as FYNNEI. CDR3 sequence: CASSLGQSKGPQHF. CDR3 in DNA: TGTGCCAGCTCCCTGGGACAGTCGAAGGGGCCCCAGCATTTT. The whole variable domain, remainder taken from reference TRBV2 and TRBJ1-5, is EPEVTQTPSHQVTQMGQEVILRCVPISNHLYFYWYRQILGQKVEFLVSFYNNEISEKSEIFDDQFSVERPDGSNFTLKIRSTKLEDSAMYFCASSLGQSKGPQHFGDGTRLSIL.